This T cell receptor (beta chain) came from a study of cytomegalovirus exposure and HLA in healthy donors. The CDR3 sequence is 16 residues long. J lost 1 base, V lost 1 base, and 2 bases had no gene match. Germline CDR1 and CDR2: LGHNA and YSLEER. The method was immunoSEQ multiplex PCR; TCRdb's version includes in-frame clones alone and lacks a portion of them. The profile shows more than 250,000 clones, roughly 89% of them singletons. The chain uses TRBV4-3 and TRBJ2-7; TRBD2 matches 12 bases. The origin of this receptor is a woman between 18 and 29 years old in good health and CMV-seronegative. Sequenced: PBMCs. CDR3 residues: CASSQALAGGSYEQYF. CDR3 sequence (DNA): TGCGCCAGCAGCCAAGCTCTAGCGGGAGGGTCCTACGAGCAGTACTTC.